This is a list of T cell receptor beta chains from one sample in a study of shared clonotypes between healthy human individuals. Only in-frame clones appear in the TCRdb table, and some are missing; sequencing was by immunoSEQ multiplex PCR. This sample has a few million clones, with around nine tenths found just once. The source material was naive CD4+ T cells sorted from blood. The receptors here all came from a man between 18 and 29 years old in good health. Each CDR3 is given with its conserved first and last residue. The order of the fields is J gene, V gene, D gene, CDR3 protein. A D gene is named only where the DNA matches it firmly.

j_gene: TRBJ2-7
v_gene: TRBV19
d_gene: -
CDR3aa: CASQTGPTGYEQYF

j_gene: TRBJ2-2
v_gene: TRBV16
d_gene: TRBD1
CDR3aa: CASSRNPTGPSPGELFF

j_gene: TRBJ1-1
v_gene: TRBV7-9
d_gene: -
CDR3aa: CASSLVGAHTEAFF

j_gene: TRBJ2-7
v_gene: TRBV6-5
d_gene: -
CDR3aa: CASSYDSPFYEQYF

j_gene: TRBJ2-6
v_gene: TRBV19
d_gene: -
CDR3aa: CASSSLSGANVLTF

j_gene: TRBJ2-5
v_gene: TRBV2
d_gene: TRBD2
CDR3aa: CASREAGGPQKETQYF

j_gene: TRBJ2-1
v_gene: TRBV6-5
d_gene: -
CDR3aa: CASSRHDEQFF

j_gene: TRBJ2-1
v_gene: TRBV29-1
d_gene: TRBD2
CDR3aa: CSVEGASGASYNEQFF

j_gene: TRBJ2-7
v_gene: TRBV5-6
d_gene: TRBD1
CDR3aa: CASSLAAGGKTYEQYF

j_gene: TRBJ2-5
v_gene: TRBV2
d_gene: TRBD2
CDR3aa: CASSEAAGGKTQYF

j_gene: TRBJ2-7
v_gene: TRBV5-1
d_gene: TRBD1
CDR3aa: CASSPDRGRDEQYF

j_gene: TRBJ1-1
v_gene: TRBV5-6
d_gene: TRBD1
CDR3aa: CASSRQRDRGHTEAFF

j_gene: TRBJ2-5
v_gene: TRBV4-1
d_gene: -
CDR3aa: CASSQVDGGRYETQYF

j_gene: TRBJ1-6
v_gene: TRBV14
d_gene: -
CDR3aa: CASSGARTLHF

j_gene: TRBJ2-3
v_gene: TRBV29-1
d_gene: -
CDR3aa: CSALAVAASTDTQYF

j_gene: TRBJ1-1
v_gene: TRBV5-1
d_gene: -
CDR3aa: CASSLEGHTEAFF

j_gene: TRBJ1-2
v_gene: TRBV12-5
d_gene: TRBD1
CDR3aa: CASGLDLGTEARFMGYTF

j_gene: TRBJ1-2
v_gene: TRBV2
d_gene: -
CDR3aa: CASRGNILGKGYTF

j_gene: TRBJ2-7
v_gene: TRBV10-3
d_gene: TRBD1
CDR3aa: CAIAAGTGTYEQYF

j_gene: TRBJ2-7
v_gene: TRBV6-1
d_gene: -
CDR3aa: CASSEVLGSYEQYF

j_gene: TRBJ2-7
v_gene: TRBV7-8
d_gene: -
CDR3aa: CASSLGQPYEQYF

j_gene: TRBJ2-2
v_gene: TRBV10-3
d_gene: TRBD2
CDR3aa: CAISERWSGGPGELFF

j_gene: TRBJ2-1
v_gene: TRBV5-4
d_gene: TRBD1
CDR3aa: CASSPRDRGNEQFF

j_gene: TRBJ1-1
v_gene: TRBV6-4
d_gene: -
CDR3aa: CASSDPATVMNTEAFF

j_gene: TRBJ2-7
v_gene: TRBV28
d_gene: -
CDR3aa: CASTGAAGEQYF

j_gene: TRBJ2-6
v_gene: TRBV5-1
d_gene: -
CDR3aa: CASSLNAGSAGANVLTF

j_gene: TRBJ2-7
v_gene: TRBV6-5
d_gene: TRBD1
CDR3aa: CASNTIGQGNHEQYF

j_gene: TRBJ2-7
v_gene: TRBV6-5
d_gene: -
CDR3aa: CASSYSDGYEQYF

j_gene: TRBJ2-2
v_gene: TRBV6-1
d_gene: TRBD2
CDR3aa: CASSEGLARVTGELFF

j_gene: TRBJ1-2
v_gene: TRBV7-3
d_gene: TRBD1
CDR3aa: CASSLPLRGQTDYGYTF

j_gene: TRBJ1-5
v_gene: TRBV30
d_gene: -
CDR3aa: CAWSLQENQPQHF

j_gene: TRBJ2-4
v_gene: TRBV6-6
d_gene: TRBD2
CDR3aa: CASRGGTSGSGIQYF

j_gene: TRBJ1-1
v_gene: TRBV5-1
d_gene: -
CDR3aa: CASSLVGAGSNTEAFF

j_gene: TRBJ2-5
v_gene: TRBV7-8
d_gene: -
CDR3aa: CASSPPVTGSETQYF

j_gene: TRBJ2-1
v_gene: TRBV27
d_gene: TRBD2
CDR3aa: CASRGGLTGNEQFF

j_gene: TRBJ2-5
v_gene: TRBV2
d_gene: TRBD1
CDR3aa: CASSERVYRGLQETQYF

j_gene: TRBJ2-7
v_gene: TRBV30
d_gene: TRBD1
CDR3aa: CAWSVDRVAEQYF

j_gene: TRBJ2-7
v_gene: TRBV28
d_gene: -
CDR3aa: CASSRRLVHEQYF

j_gene: TRBJ1-6
v_gene: TRBV6-5
d_gene: -
CDR3aa: CATSQGTYNSPLHF

j_gene: TRBJ2-7
v_gene: TRBV28
d_gene: TRBD1
CDR3aa: CASSYPGQPYEQYF

j_gene: TRBJ2-4
v_gene: TRBV19
d_gene: TRBD2
CDR3aa: CATANSGRGAKNIQYF

j_gene: TRBJ1-5
v_gene: TRBV2
d_gene: -
CDR3aa: CASSSTASNQPQHF

j_gene: TRBJ1-1
v_gene: TRBV10-3
d_gene: TRBD1
CDR3aa: CAIRGTGNTEAFF

j_gene: TRBJ2-2
v_gene: TRBV6-5
d_gene: -
CDR3aa: CASQAILGPGELFF

j_gene: TRBJ1-3
v_gene: TRBV7-2
d_gene: -
CDR3aa: CASSYFGGGGNTIYF

j_gene: TRBJ1-2
v_gene: TRBV19
d_gene: -
CDR3aa: CASRGGRGIYRYTF

j_gene: TRBJ1-5
v_gene: TRBV6-1
d_gene: -
CDR3aa: CASSEARFWWGNQPQHF